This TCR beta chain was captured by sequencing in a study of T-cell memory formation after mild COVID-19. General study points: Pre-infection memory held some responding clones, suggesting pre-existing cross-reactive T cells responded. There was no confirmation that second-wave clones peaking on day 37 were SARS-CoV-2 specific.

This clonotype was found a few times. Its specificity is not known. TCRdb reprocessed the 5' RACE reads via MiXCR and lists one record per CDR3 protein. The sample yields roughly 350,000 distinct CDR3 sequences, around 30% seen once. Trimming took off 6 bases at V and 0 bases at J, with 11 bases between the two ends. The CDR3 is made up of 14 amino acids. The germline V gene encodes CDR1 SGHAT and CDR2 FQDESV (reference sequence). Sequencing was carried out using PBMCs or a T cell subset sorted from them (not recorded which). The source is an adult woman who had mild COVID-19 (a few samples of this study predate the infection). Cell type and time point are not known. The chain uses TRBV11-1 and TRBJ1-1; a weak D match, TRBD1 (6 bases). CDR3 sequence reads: CASRGAGMNTEAFF. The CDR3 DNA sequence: TGTGCCAGCAGGGGGGCCGGGATGAACACTGAAGCTTTCTTT.